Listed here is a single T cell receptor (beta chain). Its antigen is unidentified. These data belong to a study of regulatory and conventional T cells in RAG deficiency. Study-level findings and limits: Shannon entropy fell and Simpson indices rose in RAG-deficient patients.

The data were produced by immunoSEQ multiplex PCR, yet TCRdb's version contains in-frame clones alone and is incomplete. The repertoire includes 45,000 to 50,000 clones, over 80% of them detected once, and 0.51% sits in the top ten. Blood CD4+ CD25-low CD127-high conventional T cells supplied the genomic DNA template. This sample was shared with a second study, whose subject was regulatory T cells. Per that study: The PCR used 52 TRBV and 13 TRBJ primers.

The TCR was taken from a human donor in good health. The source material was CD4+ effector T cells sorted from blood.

The CDR3 loop reads CASSLRLAGGDEQFF. CDR3 nucleotides: TGCGCCAGCAGCCTACGACTAGCGGGAGGGGATGAGCAGTTCTTC. The chain carries TRBV5-1 and TRBJ2-1, with TRBD2 matching 14 bases. The CDR3 has 15 amino acids. Trimming at V came to 4 bases and at J to 8 bases, leaving 5 bases not matched to a gene. Germline CDR1 and CDR2: SGHRS and YFSETQ.